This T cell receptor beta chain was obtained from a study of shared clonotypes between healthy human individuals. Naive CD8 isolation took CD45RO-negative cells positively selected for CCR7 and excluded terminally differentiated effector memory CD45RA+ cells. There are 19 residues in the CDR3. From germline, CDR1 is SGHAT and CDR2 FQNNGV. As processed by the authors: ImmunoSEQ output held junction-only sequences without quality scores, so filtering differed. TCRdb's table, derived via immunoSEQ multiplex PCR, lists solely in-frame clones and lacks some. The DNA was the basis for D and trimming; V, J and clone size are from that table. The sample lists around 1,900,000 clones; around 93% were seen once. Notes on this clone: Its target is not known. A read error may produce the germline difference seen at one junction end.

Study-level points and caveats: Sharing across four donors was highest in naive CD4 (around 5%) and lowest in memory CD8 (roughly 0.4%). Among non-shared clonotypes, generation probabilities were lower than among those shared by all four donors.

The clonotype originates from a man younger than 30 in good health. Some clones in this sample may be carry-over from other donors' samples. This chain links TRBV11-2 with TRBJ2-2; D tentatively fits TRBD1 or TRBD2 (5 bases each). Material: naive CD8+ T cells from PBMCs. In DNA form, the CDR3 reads TGTGCCAGCAGCTTAGGACCGTCGAGTCGGGCGCCGGGGACCGGGCAGCTGTTTTTT. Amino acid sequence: CASSLGPSSRAPGTGQLFF.